This T cell receptor beta chain was found in a study of T cell responses to AZD1222 COVID-19 vaccine. Germline V gene sequence: CDR1 WNHNN, CDR2 SYGVQD (reference sequence). V lost 8 bases and J lost 0, with 13 bases in between. The CDR3 sequence is 15 residues long. TCRdb's copy holds only in-frame clones and misses some; the assay was immunoSEQ multiplex PCR. Here the sample spans some 150,000 clones, 86% being singletons. Study results and caveats: Repertoire sampling was restricted to post-peak T cell response timepoints. CD4 TCRs associated with vaccination spanned spike, dominating at 160-218 and 743-854.

A note on this clone: What it binds is not known.

V gene TRBV10-1 combines with J gene TRBJ1-4; D may be TRBD1 (6 bases). This TCR was sampled from an adult in good health. The input for sequencing was peripheral blood, taken on day 0 of MenACWY control vaccination. CDR3 in DNA: TGCGCCAGCGTCGGACAGCCAGCAACTAATGAAAAACTGTTTTTT. Translated: CASVGQPATNEKLFF.